The 16 T cell receptor beta chains below come from one sample, sequenced in a study of T cell responses to AZD1222 COVID-19 vaccine (dated by TCRdb to about 2021). The label giving this sample's time point can be read as: baseline before first vaccination. Library prep was done by the immunoSEQ multiplex PCR assay. The table was pulled from immuneACCESS by TCRdb, which kept in-frame rearrangements only. Such tables lose some clones; where checked, under half of the loss comes from unresolved V genes, and the rest has no known cause. The sample includes 110,000 to 150,000 clones, with roughly 91% observed a single time. The ten largest clones add up to approximately 9% of the sample. The material was peripheral blood, obtained on day 0 of AZD1222 vaccination. All receptors come from an adult in good health.

The V gene is TRBV30, the J gene TRBJ1-2; perhaps TRBD1 as D (6 bases). V was trimmed by 0 bases and J by 7 bases, leaving 12 bases between them. CDR1 and CDR2 from the germline V gene are GTSNPN and SVGIG (reference sequence). The CDR3 has 13 amino acids. CDR3 DNA: TGTGCCTGGAGTGTTCTTTTGGGGGCTGGCTACACCTTC. It codes for CAWSVLLGAGYTF. The full variable domain, its missing parts supplied by reference TRBV30 and TRBJ1-2, is SQTIHQWPATLVQPVGSPLSLECTVEGTSNPNLYWYRQAAGRGLQLLFYSVGIGQISSEVPQNLSASRPQDRQFILSSKKLLLSDSGFYLCAWSVLLGAGYTFGSGTRLTVV.

This rearrangement joins TRBV11-2 to TRBJ1-2, with a weak D call TRBD1 (5 bases). The CDR3 has 13 residues. Trimming pared 2 bases from V and 2 bases from J, leaving 6 bases between. Germline assignment: CDR1 SGHAT and CDR2 FQNNGV. Here the CDR3 reads CASSLQGNYGYTF. The CDR3 nucleotides are TGTGCCAGCAGCTTACAGGGAAACTATGGCTACACCTTC.

The rearrangement uses TRBV5-4 and TRBJ2-2; D unclear. V dropped 2 bases and J dropped 5 bases, with 16 bases sitting between them. Germline CDR1 and CDR2: SGHNT and YYREEE (reference sequence). This CDR3 contains 16 residues. CDR3 amino acids: CASSLSGSIWTGELFF. CDR3 nucleotides: TGTGCCAGCAGCTTATCAGGTTCGATCTGGACCGGGGAGCTGTTTTTT.

The gene calls are TRBV19 and TRBJ1-5; tentatively, D is TRBD1 (6 bases). The CDR3 extends over 17 amino acids. Trimming stripped 5 bases from V and 5 bases from J, with 22 bases between. The germline V gene encodes CDR1 LNHDA and CDR2 SQIVND (reference sequence). CDR3 bases: TGTGCCAGTAGTCCGATAGGGGGGGCAGGAGTGGATCAGCCCCAGCATTTT. Translating it yields CASSPIGGAGVDQPQHF.

The chain joins TRBV6-2 or TRBV6-3 to TRBJ2-7; the match to TRBD2 covers 8 bases. CDR3 length: 15 amino acids. Germline V gene sequence: CDR1 MNHEY, CDR2 SVGEGT. The V and J ends lost 0 bases and 5 bases, in that order; junction bases with no gene match: 6. CDR3 sequence (DNA): TGTGCCAGCAGTTACTCGGGACTAGTAACGCACGAGCAGTACTTC. It specifies CASSYSGLVTHEQYF.

V is TRBV3-1 (or the pseudogene TRBV3-2) and J is TRBJ1-6; D is uncertain. The V gene's germline CDR1 is LGHDT and CDR2 YNNKEL (reference sequence). The CDR3 has 14 residues. Trimming took 1 base from V and 15 from J, leaving 16 bases between them. The CDR3 bases are TGTGCCAGCAGCCAAGGACAATATGGGGAGGGCCTCCACTTT. This sequence encodes CASSQGQYGEGLHF.

The chain employs TRBV4-2 and TRBJ2-7; maybe TRBD1 (6 bases). Germline V gene data show CDR1 as LGHNA and CDR2 as YNFKEQ. V was cut by 4 bases and J by 3 bases, with 16 bases left in between. CDR3 length equals 15 residues. CDR3 DNA: TGTGCCAGCAGCCCAATGGACAGTTACCGCTACGAGCAGTACTTC. Translation: CASSPMDSYRYEQYF.

The chain carries TRBV30 and TRBJ1-2, with TRBD1 as a possible D gene (5 bases). The CDR3 extends over 14 amino acids. The V gene's germline CDR1 is GTSNPN and CDR2 SVGIG (reference sequence). Trimming left V 0 bases short and J 4 bases short, with 12 bases between. CDR3 region: CAWSVPGGGYGYTF. The CDR3 coding sequence is TGTGCCTGGAGTGTCCCCGGGGGGGGCTATGGCTACACCTTC.

This chain connects TRBV13 to TRBJ2-5, with TRBD2 identical over 12 bases. CDR3 size: 16 residues. CDR1 is PRHDT and CDR2 is FYEKMQ in the germline V gene (reference sequence). The trim removed 5 bases at V and 2 bases at J, leaving 6 bases unmatched. CDR3 sequence reads: CASSGGLAGSQETQYF. The CDR3 nucleotides read TGTGCCAGCAGCGGAGGACTAGCGGGGAGTCAAGAGACCCAGTACTTC. Full variable domain (rest looked up from reference TRBV13 and TRBJ2-5): AAGVIQSPRHLIKEKRETATLKCYPIPRHDTVYWYQQGPGQDPQFLISFYEKMQSDKGSIPDRFSAQQFSDYHSELNMSSLELGDSALYFCASSGGLAGSQETQYFGPGTRLLVL.

The rearrangement uses TRBV27 and TRBJ1-1, with TRBD1 as a possible D gene (5 bases). The germline V and J ends were trimmed by 7 bases and 2 bases, with 14 bases remaining between them. From germline, CDR1 is MNHEY and CDR2 SMNVEV (reference sequence). The CDR3 has 14 amino acids. For the CDR3, the DNA is TGTGCCAGCAAGTCGGTGACAGAAAACACTGAAGCTTTCTTT. Encoded protein: CASKSVTENTEAFF.

Worth noting for this clone: Germline is not matched at one junction end, which may reflect a read error. The chain couples TRBV7-9 to TRBJ1-3; TRBD1 matches 7 bases. This CDR3 contains 15 residues. Looked up from germline, CDR1 is SEHNR and CDR2 is FQNEAQ (reference sequence). The CDR3 is CASSLILGGGNSIYF. CDR3 coding DNA: TGTGCCAGCAGCCTGATTTTAGGGGGCGGAAACTCCATATATTTT.

The chain combines TRBV5-1 with TRBJ2-1; D gene ambiguous. Germline-derived CDR1 and CDR2 are SGHRS and YFSETQ. The CDR3 sequence is 15 residues long. The V gene lost 0 bases and the J gene lost 0 bases, with 7 bases spanning the gap. The CDR3 spells CASSLDADSYNEQFF. CDR3 bases: TGCGCCAGCAGCTTGGATGCGGACTCCTACAATGAGCAGTTCTTC.

Only a few counts were recorded for this clone. V is TRBV7-8 and J is TRBJ1-2; the D gene is possibly TRBD1 (6 bases). V lost 5 bases to trimming and J lost 7 bases, with 14 bases between them. The CDR3 totals 13 residues. The V gene's germline CDR1 is SGHVS and CDR2 FQNEAQ. The CDR3 bases are TGTGCCAGCAGCCCGGACAGAGTTGTTGGCTACACCTTC. It yields the protein CASSPDRVVGYTF.

V is TRBV7-2 and J is TRBJ1-3; a possible D gene is TRBD1 (6 bases). The CDR3 contains 17 residues. V lost 3 bases and J lost 3, with 18 bases in between. Germline V gene data show CDR1 as SGHTA and CDR2 as FQGNSA. This CDR3 reads CASSFRDTRIFGNTIYF. CDR3 sequence (DNA): TGTGCCAGCAGCTTCCGGGACACAAGAATCTTTGGAAACACCATATATTTT.

The chain links TRBV9 to TRBJ1-1; no firm D call. CDR3 length equals 14 residues. Germline CDR1 and CDR2: SGDLS and YYNGEE. V lost 0 bases and J 4 bases, leaving 10 bases between the germline ends. The CDR3: CASSVVPRSTEAFF. The CDR3 coding sequence is TGTGCCAGCAGCGTAGTTCCCAGATCCACTGAAGCTTTCTTT.

The chain combines TRBV28 with TRBJ2-1; 7 bases are a match to TRBD2. Losses at the gene ends were 8 bases for V and 0 bases for J; bases not matched to a gene: 4. The CDR3 extends over 14 amino acids. CDR1 MDHEN and CDR2 SYDVKM come from the germline V gene. The CDR3 coding sequence is TGTGCCAGCCGGGGGGAGAGCTCCTACAATGAGCAGTTCTTC. Amino acids: CASRGESSYNEQFF. The complete variable domain, with remaining parts taken from reference TRBV28 and TRBJ2-1, reads DVKVTQSSRYLVKRTGEKVFLECVQDMDHENMFWYRQDPGLGLRLIYFSYDVKMKEKGDIPEGYSVSREKKERFSLILESASTNQTSMYLCASRGESSYNEQFFGPGTRLTVL.